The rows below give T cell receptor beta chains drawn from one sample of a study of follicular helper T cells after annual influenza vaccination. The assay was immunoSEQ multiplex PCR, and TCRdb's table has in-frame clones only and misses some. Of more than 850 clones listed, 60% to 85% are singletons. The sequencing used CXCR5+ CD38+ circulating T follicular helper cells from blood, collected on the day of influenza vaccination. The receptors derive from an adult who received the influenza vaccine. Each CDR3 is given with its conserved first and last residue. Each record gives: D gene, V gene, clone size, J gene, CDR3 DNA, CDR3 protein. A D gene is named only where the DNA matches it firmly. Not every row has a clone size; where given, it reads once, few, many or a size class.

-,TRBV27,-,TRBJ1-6,TGTGCCAGCAGTTTGCAGCCCAGAGATTCACCCCTCCACTTT,CASSLQPRDSPLHF
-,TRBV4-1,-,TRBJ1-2,TGCGCCAGCAGCCACTTGAACCAGAACCGAAAGACCTATGGCTACACCTTC,CASSHLNQNRKTYGYTF
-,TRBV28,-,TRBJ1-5,TGTGCCAGCAGTTTGGGGACACCAAGCAATCAGCCCCAGCATTTT,CASSLGTPSNQPQHF
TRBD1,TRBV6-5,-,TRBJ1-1,TGTGCCAGCAGTAGGGGACAGGGAGCCACTGAAGCTTTCTTT,CASSRGQGATEAFF
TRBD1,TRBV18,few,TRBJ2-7,TGTGCCAGCTCACCACCGGGACAGAGGGACTACGAGCAGTACTTC,CASSPPGQRDYEQYF
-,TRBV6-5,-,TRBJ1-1,TGTGCCAGCAGTTCCGTGGACGGAGTTATGGCTGAAGCTTTCTTT,CASSSVDGVMAEAFF
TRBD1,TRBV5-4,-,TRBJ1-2,TGTGCCAGCAGCCAGGGACAGTCCCTGAGCTACACCTTC,CASSQGQSLSYTF
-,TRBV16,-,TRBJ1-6,TGTGCCAGCAGCCCCCCCCAACAGAATTCACCCCTCCACTTT,CASSPPQQNSPLHF
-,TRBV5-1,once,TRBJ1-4,TGCGCCAGCAGCCCGGACGCGGTAGGGGGTAATGAAAAACTGTTTTTT,CASSPDAVGGNEKLFF
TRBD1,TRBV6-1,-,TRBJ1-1,TGTGCCAGCAGTGTAAACAGGGGAGGCACTGAAGCTTTCTTT,CASSVNRGGTEAFF
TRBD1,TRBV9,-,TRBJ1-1,TGTGCCAGCAGCTCGAGGGGAGGGGGCCCGAACACTGAAGCTTTCTTT,CASSSRGGGPNTEAFF
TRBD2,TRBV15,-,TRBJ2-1,TGTGCCACCAGCAGGGGTAGCGGGGGGGCAAGTTATGAGCAGTTCTTC,CATSRGSGGASYEQFF
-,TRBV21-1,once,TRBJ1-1,TGTGCCAGCCACACAGGGGCCGAAACTGAAGCTTTCTTT,CASHTGAETEAFF
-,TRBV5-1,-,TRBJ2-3,TGCGCCAGCAAGGAGAAAACCACAGATACGCAGTATTTT,CASKEKTTDTQYF